Listed here are 21 T cell receptor beta chains from one sample, sequenced in a study of blood T cell repertoires in COVID-19. Assay used: immunoSEQ multiplex PCR; TCRdb lists only in-frame clones, some missing. The sample holds about 220,000 clones; roughly 80% are singletons and the top ten take 3%. Sequenced: peripheral blood. The origin of the receptors is a woman aged 25 to 45 who had recovered from COVID-19.

This chain links TRBV27 with TRBJ2-1; 9 positions match TRBD2. The germline CDR1 and CDR2 sequences are MNHEY and SMNVEV (reference sequence). The CDR3 is 15 amino acids. V dropped 5 bases and J dropped 7; count of bases not matched to a gene: 9. CDR3 nucleotides: TGTGCCAGCAGTCCGGTAGCGGGAGTTGAAAATGAGCAGTTCTTC. It codes for CASSPVAGVENEQFF.

The CDR3 sequence is CAWSAGHSPLHF. CDR3 nucleotide sequence: TGTGCCTGGAGCGCGGGCCACTCACCCCTCCACTTT. The chain links TRBV30 to TRBJ1-6; D remains unclear. Between the trimmed V and J ends, which lost 3 bases and 10 bases, there was a span of 10 bases. Germline CDR1 reads GTSNPN; CDR2 reads SVGIG (reference sequence). The CDR3 runs 12 residues.

The chain recombines TRBV11-2 with TRBJ1-2; 7 bases line up with TRBD1. Unmatched junction bases numbered 3, after V lost 1 base and J lost 4 bases. From germline, CDR1 is SGHAT and CDR2 FQNNGV. This CDR3 spans 14 amino acids. CDR3 in amino acids: CASSLVTGPYGYTF. For the CDR3, the DNA is TGTGCCAGCAGCTTAGTGACAGGGCCCTATGGCTACACCTTC.

The V call is TRBV19, the J call TRBJ2-7; TRBD1 aligns across 9 bases. This CDR3 has 14 amino acids. Per germline, CDR1 LNHDA and CDR2 SQIVND (reference sequence). Unmatched junction bases numbered 4, after V lost 4 bases and J lost 3 bases. CDR3 residues: CASSTTGGRYEQYF. Written as DNA, the CDR3 is TGTGCCAGTAGTACGACAGGGGGTCGCTACGAGCAGTACTTC.

Remarks on this clone: This sequence may be a read error, since a much larger clone differs from it by one base. The genes are TRBV5-1 and TRBJ1-1; D gene unclear. Germline assignment: CDR1 SGHRS and CDR2 YFSETQ. V shed 0 bases and J shed 0 bases, with 6 bases lying between them. The CDR3 contains 14 residues. For the CDR3, the DNA is TGCGCCAGCAGCTTGGACACGATGAACACTGAAGCTTTCTTT. Translating gives CASSLDTMNTEAFF.

The genes are TRBV30 and TRBJ2-3; the match to TRBD2 covers 7 bases. The length of the CDR3 is 16 residues. Germline CDR1 and CDR2: GTSNPN and SVGIG (reference sequence). Trimming removed 3 bases from V and 2 bases from J; junction bases left unmatched: 11. CDR3 in amino acids: CAWRPKLRGDTDTQYF. The DNA of the CDR3 is TGTGCCTGGAGGCCAAAGCTTCGGGGGGACACAGATACGCAGTATTTT.

The table lists this clone with a count of one. J is TRBJ2-3 and V is TRBV7-3, with 8 bases identical to TRBD1. CDR3 length: 16 residues. The germline CDR1 and CDR2 sequences are SGHTA and FQGTGA. Germline trimming cut 3 bases from V and 7 bases from J; bases unmatched to any gene: 12. DNA for the CDR3: TGTGCCAGCAGCTTCCAAGCGAGACAGGGGCGAAATACGCAGTATTTT. It codes for CASSFQARQGRNTQYF.

In this sample, this clone turned up a few times. This chain joins TRBV4-1 and TRBJ1-1; perhaps TRBD1 as D (5 bases). V was cut by 4 bases and J by 7 bases, with 16 bases left in between. The CDR3 loop spans 14 amino acids. Germline-derived CDR1 and CDR2 are MGHRA and YSYEKL. The CDR3 region is CASSLRGGLVEAFF. Written as DNA, the CDR3 is TGCGCCAGCAGCCTCCGCGGGGGATTAGTTGAAGCTTTCTTT.

The chain joins TRBV6-5 to TRBJ2-5; 7 nucleotides line up with TRBD1. The CDR3 runs 14 residues. V lost 4 bases and J lost 1; bases outside the gene matches: 3. CDR1 and CDR2 from the germline V gene are MNHEY and SVGAGI. Here the CDR3 reads CASSFTGVQETQYF. The CDR3 DNA reads as TGTGCCAGCAGTTTCACAGGGGTCCAAGAGACCCAGTACTTC.

V gene TRBV27 combines with J gene TRBJ2-3; 9 bases agree with TRBD2. The germline V gene has CDR1 MNHEY and CDR2 SMNVEV (reference sequence). The CDR3 contains 15 residues. V shed 7 bases, J shed 0 bases, and the junction held 5 bases outside the gene matches. CDR3 nucleotides: TGTGCCAGCATAGCGGGAGCGTCCAGCACAGATACGCAGTATTTT. It translates to CASIAGASSTDTQYF.

The rearrangement links TRBV5-1 to TRBJ2-7, with 8 bases matching TRBD1. V was clipped by 4 bases and J by 2 bases; unmatched bases: 11. The CDR3 is 16 amino acids. Germline lookup yields CDR1 SGHRS and CDR2 YFSETQ. The CDR3 bases are TGCGCCAGCAGCATGGACCGGGACAGGATTACCTACGAGCAGTACTTC. Protein product: CASSMDRDRITYEQYF.

This chain links TRBV7-9 with TRBJ2-5; 14 bases fit TRBD2. V dropped 5 bases and J dropped 4; count of bases not matched to a gene: 3. CDR1 SEHNR and CDR2 FQNEAQ come from the germline V gene (reference sequence). The CDR3 is made up of 15 amino acids. The chain's CDR3 is CASSQGLAGVETQYF. CDR3 nucleotide sequence: TGTGCCAGCAGCCAGGGACTAGCGGGAGTAGAGACCCAGTACTTC.

The genes are TRBV6-5 and TRBJ1-1; D ambiguous. Germline V gives CDR1 MNHEY, CDR2 SVGAGI. Trimming pared 3 bases from V and 2 bases from J, leaving 10 bases between. The CDR3 consists of 14 residues. CDR3 DNA: TGTGCCAGCAGTTATGGGCCGTTTAACACTGAAGCTTTCTTT. Translating gives CASSYGPFNTEAFF.

This chain uses TRBV10-1 with TRBJ2-2; D remains ambiguous. The V end was cut by 4 bases, the J end by 0 bases, with 3 bases between. The CDR3 contains 13 residues. The germline V gene has CDR1 WNHNN and CDR2 SYGVQD (reference sequence). DNA of the CDR3: TGCGCCAGCAGTGCTGCGAACACCGGGGAGCTGTTTTTT. Its protein product is CASSAANTGELFF.

The chain uses TRBV27 and TRBJ1-5; D not resolved. CDR1 and CDR2 from the germline V gene are MNHEY and SMNVEV (reference sequence). Trimming took off 5 bases at V and 4 bases at J, with 18 bases between the two ends. CDR3 length: 16 residues. The CDR3 sequence is CASSPKSDRGNQPQHF. The CDR3, as DNA: TGTGCCAGCAGTCCAAAATCGGACCGAGGGAATCAGCCCCAGCATTTT.

This clone was observed once. The chain joins TRBV24-1 to TRBJ2-5, with 9 bases aligning to TRBD1. V lost 1 base to trimming and J lost 5 bases; unmatched junction nucleotides: 19. This CDR3 has 20 amino acids. Germline V gene sequence: CDR1 KGHDR, CDR2 SFDVKD. Here the CDR3 DNA reads TGTGCCACCAGTGATTTATCCCCTTCCCCGGGACAGGGATTCCGGGAGACCCAGTACTTC. It translates to CATSDLSPSPGQGFRETQYF.

The chain has TRBV11-2 and TRBJ1-1; 10 bases line up with TRBD1. Looked up from germline, CDR1 is SGHAT and CDR2 is FQNNGV. The CDR3 loop spans 17 amino acids. J gave up 1 base and V 1 base, and 6 bases lay outside the gene matches. Here the CDR3 reads CASSLGGTGAQNTEAFF. In nucleotides, the CDR3 is TGTGCCAGCAGCTTAGGTGGGACAGGGGCCCAGAACACTGAAGCTTTCTTT.

The genes are TRBV9 and TRBJ1-4, with D maybe TRBD1 (5 bases). From germline, CDR1 is SGDLS and CDR2 YYNGEE. V shed 3 bases and J shed 5 bases, with 14 bases lying between them. The CDR3 loop spans 15 amino acids. The CDR3 protein is CASSARLGPNEKLFF. The CDR3, as DNA: TGTGCCAGCAGCGCAAGGTTGGGGCCGAATGAAAAACTGTTTTTT.

A remark on this clone: A read error may produce the germline difference seen at one junction end. The rearrangement links TRBV5-1 to TRBJ2-3, with 16 bases lining up with TRBD2. Germline V lookup: CDR1 SGHRS, CDR2 YFSETQ. This CDR3 region has 21 residues. The CDR3, as DNA: TGCGCCAGCAGGTTGGGACCGCGGGGACTAGCGGGAGGGCCAGGCACAGATACGCAGTATTTT. Residues: CASRLGPRGLAGGPGTDTQYF. Combining the CDR3 with reference TRBV5-1 and TRBJ2-3 gives the whole variable domain KAGVTQTPRYLIKTRGQQVTLSCSPISGHRSVSWYQQTPGQGLQFLFEYFSETQRNKGNFPGRFSGRQFSNSRSEMNVSTLELGDSALYLCASRLGPRGLAGGPGTDTQYFGPGTRLTVL.

The chain carries TRBV7-9 and TRBJ2-5, with no clear D. CDR3 size: 17 residues. V lost 1 base and J 1 base, leaving 16 bases between the germline ends. Germline CDR1 reads SEHNR; CDR2 reads FQNEAQ (reference sequence). The CDR3 nucleotides are TGTGCCAGCAGCTTAGTCGCGTTAACCGTAATCCAAGAGACCCAGTACTTC. Its translation: CASSLVALTVIQETQYF.

J is TRBJ1-5 and V is TRBV9; no reliable D call. Trimming shortened V by 0 bases and J by 7 bases, and 8 bases separated the two germline ends. CDR3 length: 13 residues. Germline-derived CDR1 and CDR2 are SGDLS and YYNGEE. CDR3 coding DNA: TGTGCCAGCAGCGTAGTTCCGGGACAGCCCCAGCATTTT. Translating gives CASSVVPGQPQHF.